This TCR beta chain was captured by sequencing in a study of blood T cell repertoires in COVID-19. At the level of the study: Acute and convalescent COVID-19 specimens originated in the United States, Italy and Spain.

Repertoires were generated with immunoSEQ multiplex PCR, while TCRdb's copy carries only in-frame clones and drops some. Of approximately 250,000 clones listed, 85% to 95% are singletons. Within 2 weeks before study entry, exposed participants met a COVID-19 case. This sequence originates from a man aged 35 to 55 who had been exposed to COVID-19. Sequences were obtained from PBMCs or T cells enriched from blood (not recorded which).

The CDR3 sequence is CSVKVRGQGALNEQFF. CDR3 sequence (DNA): TGCAGCGTTAAGGTCAGAGGACAGGGGGCTTTGAATGAGCAGTTCTTC. The chain uses TRBV29-1 and TRBJ2-1; 11 nucleotides align to TRBD1. Germline CDR1 is SQVTM and CDR2 is ANQGSEA. The CDR3 is made up of 16 amino acids. V shed 5 bases, J shed 7 bases, and the junction held 13 bases outside the gene matches.